The rows below give T cell receptor beta chains drawn from one sample of a study of neoadjuvant nivolumab and ipilimumab in lung cancer. Assay used: immunoSEQ multiplex PCR; TCRdb lists only in-frame clones, some missing. Of 25,000 to 30,000 clones listed, roughly four fifths are singletons. The sample here was tumor tissue, taken after neoadjuvant nivolumab, alone or with ipilimumab, at or shortly before surgery. Receptors were obtained from an adult with non-small cell lung cancer. The CDR3 runs from the conserved cysteine through the conserved F or W. D genes are given only for firm matches.

D gene | V gene | CDR3 protein
TRBD1 | TRBV7-8 | CASSLVGQGAMGNTIYF
. | TRBV11-2 | CASSLALTSNEQFF
TRBD1 | TRBV4-1 | CASSQDRRQGNVNTEAFF
. | TRBV11-2 | CACEEWKWAVPSYEQYF
TRBD2 | TRBV5-1 | CASSSSSGLSSYEQYF
TRBD1 | TRBV15 | CATSRLTGRAYGYTF
. | TRBV30 | CALKTGAGNTIYF
. | TRBV7-9 | CASDLGREETQYF
. | TRBV4-2 | CASSQEAGRSGNTIYF
. | TRBV18 | CASSPTWAEGQPPTDTQYF
. | TRBV28 | CASSLRQVETQYF
TRBD2 | TRBV7-7 | CASSFTSGTPETQYF
. | TRBV30 | CAGMTGRGYGYTF
. | TRBV7-9 | CASSPLSGQGGEQFF
. | TRBV29-1 | CSVQEPNTEAFF
. | TRBV9 | CASSVWSRRSSYNEQFF
TRBD2 | TRBV5-4 | CASSFETSGIRTDTQYF
TRBD1 | TRBV7-2 | CASSFDRGSGTEAFF
. | TRBV30 | CAWRSLITGNGYTF
. | TRBV30 | CAWSVGHRVNEAFF
. | TRBV30 | CAWSIPGVEKLFF
TRBD1 | TRBV7-9 | CATSSKGQGAYEQYF
. | TRBV6-5 | CASSYRGNTEAFF
. | TRBV30 | CAWSGEKLFF
TRBD2 | TRBV7-9 | CASSLASLAGAGDEQFF
. | TRBV30 | CAWSEGFAYEQYF
. | TRBV7-2 | CASSLDATINEKLFF
. | TRBV7-9 | CASSRPGNNQPQHF
TRBD2 | TRBV9 | CASSVAGGADTQYF
. | TRBV7-6 | CASSLTLKGELFF
. | TRBV30 | CAWGGDVSNQPQHF
TRBD1 | TRBV18 | CASSDRGGQPQHF
TRBD1 | TRBV7-9 | CASSTGQGFGQPQHF
. | TRBV2 | CASSEGNTEAFF
. | TRBV30 | CAWSVSGNQPQHF
. | TRBV29-1 | CSVGDGMNTEAFF
. | TRBV5-4 | CASRNRDGSYEQYF
TRBD2 | TRBV5-4 | CASSPSGSHQETQYF
. | TRBV9 | CASSVAQGPTNEKLFF
TRBD1 | TRBV25-1 | CASSRTGFNGEQYF
. | TRBV10-1 | CASSNALTASYEQYF
TRBD1 | TRBV5-1 | CASSGGQTIANYGYTF
. | TRBV6-5 | CASCSSHPPYEQYF
. | TRBV30 | CAWRYENTEAFF
TRBD2 | TRBV30 | CAWSVGLAGDTDTQYF